This T cell receptor (beta chain) was sequenced during a study of blood T cell repertoires in COVID-19. Study overall: There were acute and convalescent COVID-19 samples, and they came from the United States, Italy and Spain.

This clone was observed a single time. Germline V gene data show CDR1 as SGHNT and CDR2 as YYREEE (reference sequence). J gave up 5 bases and V 3 bases, and 10 bases lay outside the gene matches. The CDR3 runs to 15 residues. Sequencing was performed with immunoSEQ multiplex PCR; in TCRdb, only in-frame clones are kept and a portion is missing. This sample has roughly 240,000 clones, with about 83% found just once. This clonotype was sampled from a woman between 40 and 55 years old who had been exposed to COVID-19. The sequencing sample was made of PBMCs or T cells enriched from blood (not recorded which). The V gene is TRBV5-4, the J gene TRBJ1-2; 7 nucleotides align to TRBD1. The CDR3 nucleotides read TGTGCCAGCAGCTGGGTCGAGGAGACAGGGTATGGCTACACCTTC. As protein: CASSWVEETGYGYTF.